One and the same sample provided the 26 T cell receptor beta chains below, sequenced in a study of T cell responses to AZD1222 COVID-19 vaccine. Method: immunoSEQ multiplex PCR; TCRdb's copy keeps in-frame clones and lacks some. The sample has around 99,000 clones, 87% seen once; the top ten hold around 4.5%. Material: peripheral blood, obtained on day 0 of AZD1222 vaccination. The source is an adult in good health.

The chain has TRBV15 and TRBJ2-7; 9 nucleotides agree with TRBD2. The V gene's germline CDR1 is LNHNV and CDR2 YYDKDF (reference sequence). Trimming took 4 bases from V and 4 from J; bases not matched to a gene: 8. CDR3 length: 15 residues. DNA for the CDR3: TGTGCCACCAGCACGCAAGCGGGAGGAACATACGAGCAGTACTTC. As protein: CATSTQAGGTYEQYF.

The chain has TRBV24-1 and TRBJ2-1; D is perhaps TRBD2 (6 bases). V was pared by 4 bases and J by 0 bases, with 9 bases between. The CDR3 length is 15 residues. Germline lookup yields CDR1 KGHDR and CDR2 SFDVKD. The CDR3 loop reads CATSERGSSYNEQFF. CDR3 DNA sequence: TGTGCCACCAGTGAACGGGGGAGCTCCTACAATGAGCAGTTCTTC.

DNA for the CDR3: TGTGCCAGTAGCCACCAAGGGGGTGGGTCCTATAATTCACCCCTCCACTTT. Its translation: CASSHQGGGSYNSPLHF. V is TRBV19 and J is TRBJ1-6; D is perhaps TRBD1 (6 bases). This CDR3 comprises 17 residues. Germline V lookup: CDR1 LNHDA, CDR2 SQIVND (reference sequence). V gave up 6 bases and J gave up 1 base, with 16 bases separating them.

V gene TRBV29-1 combines with J gene TRBJ2-2, with D perhaps given as TRBD1 or TRBD2 (5 bases each). Germline lookup yields CDR1 SQVTM and CDR2 ANQGSEA. This CDR3 has 14 residues. V shed 6 bases and J shed 1 base, with 12 bases lying between them. The CDR3, as DNA: TGCAGCGTGGGGGAGAGCCTGAACACCGGGGAGCTGTTTTTT. Translated: CSVGESLNTGELFF.

The rearrangement uses TRBV6-1 and TRBJ1-4, with 7 bases lining up with TRBD1. V lost 4 bases, J lost 0 bases, and 11 bases stayed unmatched. Germline-derived CDR1 and CDR2 are MNHNS and SASEGT. This CDR3 spans 18 amino acids. The CDR3 DNA is TGTGCCAGCAGTGCCAGACCGGGACAGAGACCAACTAATGAAAAACTGTTTTTT. Translated, it gives CASSARPGQRPTNEKLFF.

The genes are TRBV19 and TRBJ2-1, with TRBD2 as a possible D gene (6 bases). Trimming took off 3 bases at V and 4 bases at J, with 13 bases between the two ends. Germline V lookup: CDR1 LNHDA, CDR2 SQIVND (reference sequence). CDR3 length equals 15 residues. CDR3 region: CASSIRSGHYNEQFF. In DNA, the CDR3 is TGTGCCAGTAGTATTCGTAGCGGACATTACAATGAGCAGTTCTTC.

The V and J genes are TRBV6-1 and TRBJ2-1; TRBD1 matches at 10 bases. Germline assignment: CDR1 MNHNS and CDR2 SASEGT. This CDR3 is built from 16 residues. Trimming took 4 bases from V and 4 from J; bases not matched to a gene: 7. The CDR3 coding sequence is TGTGCCAGCAGTGCCCTGGGACAGGGGTTTTACAATGAGCAGTTCTTC. Residues: CASSALGQGFYNEQFF.

The J gene is TRBJ1-2, the V gene TRBV19; D call uncertain. The CDR3 loop spans 16 amino acids. Germline CDR1 reads LNHDA; CDR2 reads SQIVND (reference sequence). Deletions cut 0 bases from V and 2 bases from J, with 13 bases between. The DNA for the CDR3 is TGTGCCAGTAGTATAGATCGTGTCTCTTCAAACTATGGCTACACCTTC. Translated, it gives CASSIDRVSSNYGYTF.

The chain links TRBV5-4 to TRBJ2-2; 10 bases map to TRBD2. This CDR3 region has 15 residues. Per the germline V gene, CDR1 is SGHNT and CDR2 is YYREEE (reference sequence). The J segment lost 2 bases and the V segment lost 4 bases, leaving 2 bases of the junction unmatched. CDR3 amino acids: CASSVAGGNTGELFF. In DNA form, the CDR3 reads TGTGCCAGCAGCGTAGCGGGGGGAAACACCGGGGAGCTGTTTTTT.

The chain joins TRBV30 to TRBJ1-2; D is unresolved. The CDR3 contains 17 residues. CDR1 is GTSNPN and CDR2 is SVGIG in the germline V gene (reference sequence). V was trimmed by 2 bases and J by 8 bases, leaving 27 bases between them. The CDR3 DNA is TGTGCCTGGAGTACACTAGTCTCTGGGCTGCGCAGGAAGGGCTACACCTTC. The encoded protein is CAWSTLVSGLRRKGYTF.

The J gene is TRBJ1-2, the V gene TRBV7-9, with a tentative D call TRBD1 (5 bases). CDR3 length: 15 residues. Germline lookup yields CDR1 SEHNR and CDR2 FQNEAQ (reference sequence). Trimming took 5 bases from V and 0 from J, leaving 13 bases between them. CDR3 residues: CASSPKTVSNYGYTF. CDR3 bases: TGTGCCAGCAGCCCAAAGACAGTTTCTAACTATGGCTACACCTTC.

This rearrangement joins TRBV9 to TRBJ2-3; 9 nucleotides align to TRBD1. V shed 7 bases, J shed 4 bases, and the junction held 7 bases outside the gene matches. This CDR3 comprises 14 residues. The germline CDR1 and CDR2 sequences are SGDLS and YYNGEE. CDR3: CASRPGQGADTQYF. DNA of the CDR3: TGTGCCAGCCGCCCGGGACAGGGAGCAGATACGCAGTATTTT.

The V and J genes are TRBV6-6 and TRBJ2-7; 8 bases are shared with TRBD2. The CDR3 runs to 11 residues. J lost 9 bases, V lost 6 bases, and 4 bases had no gene match. Per the germline V gene, CDR1 is MNHNY and CDR2 is SVGAGI (reference sequence). In DNA form, the CDR3 reads TGTGCCAGCAGCCTGGCGGGGGGGCAGTACTTC. Encoded protein: CASSLAGGQYF.

This rearrangement joins TRBV7-2 to TRBJ2-2; TRBD2 is a possible D gene (5 bases). This CDR3 has 14 amino acids. V lost 2 bases to trimming and J lost 7 bases, with 11 bases between them. CDR1 and CDR2 from the germline V gene are SGHTA and FQGNSA. DNA of the CDR3: TGTGCCAGCAGCTTATGGGGTGGAGGCGGGGAGCTGTTTTTT. Protein: CASSLWGGGGELFF.

The J gene is TRBJ1-1, the V gene TRBV7-6, with 12 positions matching TRBD1. This CDR3 has 15 amino acids. Germline V gives CDR1 SGHVS, CDR2 FNYEAQ. V lost 5 bases and J lost 6; bases outside the gene matches: 7. CDR3 sequence (DNA): TGTGCCAGCAGCACGGCCGGGACAGGGGGCTCTGAAGCTTTCTTT. Protein sequence: CASSTAGTGGSEAFF.

The chain links TRBV6-5 to TRBJ1-5; D may be TRBD1 (6 bases). Germline CDR1 MNHEY, CDR2 SVGAGI. The CDR3 loop spans 14 amino acids. The V and J ends lost 8 bases and 7 bases respectively, with 18 bases between them. The CDR3 nucleotides are TGTGCCAGCCGCGAATTACAGGGAAACCAGCCCCAGCATTTT. This encodes CASRELQGNQPQHF.

This chain joins TRBV5-1 and TRBJ1-3; D is possibly TRBD1 (6 bases). CDR1 and CDR2 (germline): SGHRS, YFSETQ. V gave up 4 bases and J gave up 3 bases, with 14 bases separating them. This CDR3 region has 15 residues. CDR3 amino acids: CASSPQGFFGNTIYF. The DNA for the CDR3 is TGCGCCAGCAGCCCACAGGGTTTTTTTGGAAACACCATATATTTT.

The V and J genes are TRBV7-8 and TRBJ2-3, with 8 bases fitting TRBD1. CDR1 and CDR2 from the germline V gene are SGHVS and FQNEAQ. This CDR3 spans 13 amino acids. After removal of 3 bases from V and 8 bases from J, the junction contained 4 bases not matched to a gene. Written as DNA, the CDR3 is TGTGCCAGCAGCTTCCTGACAGGGGTTACGCAGTATTTT. It is translated as CASSFLTGVTQYF.

The J gene is TRBJ1-1, the V gene TRBV20-1; TRBD1 might be the D (6 bases). The CDR3 consists of 11 residues. Germline V gives CDR1 DFQATT, CDR2 SNEGSKA (reference sequence). CDR3 coding DNA: TGCAGCCGAATTTTCGGAGGGGGTGCTTTCTTT. Encoded protein: CSRIFGGGAFF.

The chain uses TRBV6-6 and TRBJ1-6; no clear D. Trimming pared 5 bases from V and 7 bases from J, leaving 9 bases between. Germline V CDR1 and CDR2: MNHNY, SVGAGI (reference sequence). This CDR3 is built from 13 residues. CDR3 sequence reads: CASSHLGNSPLHF. DNA of the CDR3: TGTGCCAGCAGTCATCTGGGCAATTCACCCCTCCACTTT.

The V call is TRBV6-2 or TRBV6-3, the J call TRBJ2-3; 14 bases match TRBD2. CDR3 length: 16 amino acids. From germline, CDR1 is MNHEY and CDR2 SVGEGT. V lost 6 bases, J lost 2 bases, and 4 bases stayed unmatched. CDR3 amino acids: CASSRGLAGVTDTQYF. CDR3 DNA sequence: TGTGCCAGCAGCCGGGGACTAGCGGGGGTCACAGATACGCAGTATTTT.

The gene calls are TRBV2 and TRBJ2-7; a weak D match, TRBD2 (5 bases). This CDR3 has 19 amino acids. The V gene lost 0 bases and the J gene lost 0 bases, with 21 bases spanning the gap. Germline lookup yields CDR1 SNHLY and CDR2 FYNNEI. The CDR3 sequence: CASSEAGFSRGRSSYEQYF. CDR3 DNA: TGTGCCAGCAGTGAAGCAGGGTTTTCCCGGGGAAGGAGCTCCTACGAGCAGTACTTC.

This clone has just a few counts. This sequence joins TRBV27 and TRBJ1-1; 7 bases are a match to TRBD1. Unmatched junction bases numbered 12, after V lost 7 bases and J lost 4 bases. Per the germline V gene, CDR1 is MNHEY and CDR2 is SMNVEV (reference sequence). The CDR3 consists of 15 residues. The CDR3 DNA reads TGTGCCAGCACCTGGGTGGGGACAGAGATCACTGAAGCTTTCTTT. Residues: CASTWVGTEITEAFF.

The chain carries TRBV7-3 and TRBJ2-1; D uncertain. The CDR3 spans 16 residues. V was shortened by 2 bases and J by 7 bases, with 18 bases between the two germline ends. CDR1 SGHTA and CDR2 FQGTGA come from the germline V gene. The CDR3 spells CASSLPPDWKENEQFF. The CDR3 coding sequence is TGTGCCAGCAGCTTACCGCCCGACTGGAAGGAGAATGAGCAGTTCTTC.

This chain links TRBV6-5 with TRBJ1-5, with unresolved D. CDR1 MNHEY and CDR2 SVGAGI come from the germline V gene. Trimming removed 0 bases at V and 6 bases at J, with 6 bases between. CDR3 length equals 13 residues. The CDR3 spells CASSYSWFQPQHF. The CDR3 bases are TGTGCCAGCAGTTACTCGTGGTTTCAGCCCCAGCATTTT.

The chain uses TRBV24-1 and TRBJ2-7; 12 nucleotides line up with TRBD2. J gave up 3 bases and V 3 bases, and 5 bases lay outside the gene matches. This CDR3 spans 16 amino acids. Germline CDR1 is KGHDR and CDR2 is SFDVKD. Written as DNA, the CDR3 is TGTGCCACCAGTGATACAGGACTAGCGGGAAACTACGAGCAGTACTTC. This gives the protein CATSDTGLAGNYEQYF.